These 29 T cell receptor beta chains were all obtained from the same sample, sequenced in a study of T cell changes during pregnancy in multiple sclerosis. TCRdb keeps only in-frame clones here, not all; method: immunoSEQ multiplex PCR. The sample lists tens of thousands of clones; about 85% were seen once. Material: CD8+ T cells from peripheral blood mononuclear cells, obtained after pregnancy. The source is a female donor with multiple sclerosis, enrolled in a pregnancy study.

The chain couples TRBV15 to TRBJ2-2, with TRBD1 identical over 7 bases. This CDR3 has 17 residues. From germline, CDR1 is LNHNV and CDR2 YYDKDF (reference sequence). With 1 base clipped from V and 5 bases from J, the junction kept 10 bases outside the gene matches. CDR3 protein: CATSRGGWAGGTGELFF. Written as DNA, the CDR3 is TGTGCCACCAGCAGAGGGGGCTGGGCAGGGGGAACCGGGGAGCTGTTTTTT. The complete variable domain, with remaining parts taken from reference TRBV15 and TRBJ2-2, reads DAMVIQNPRYQVTQFGKPVTLSCSQTLNHNVMYWYQQKSSQAPKLLFHYYDKDFNNEADTPDNFQSRRPNTSFCFLDIRSPGLGDTAMYLCATSRGGWAGGTGELFFGEGSRLTVL.

The gene calls are TRBV4-3 and TRBJ1-2, with D unresolved. V lost 0 bases and J lost 4, with 9 bases in between. Germline loops: CDR1 LGHNA, CDR2 YSLEER. This CDR3 comprises 14 residues. The CDR3 reads CASSQEKALYGYTF. The CDR3 nucleotides are TGCGCCAGCAGCCAAGAAAAAGCTCTCTATGGCTACACCTTC.

This chain joins TRBV19 and TRBJ1-1, with 9 bases aligning to TRBD1. V trimming: 7 bases; J trimming: 1 base; junction bases outside the gene matches: 13. The CDR3 contains 17 residues. Germline CDR1 is LNHDA and CDR2 is SQIVND (reference sequence). The CDR3 coding sequence is TGTGCCAGTATTATCCGGGACAGGGAACGCAAGAACACTGAAGCTTTCTTT. Protein: CASIIRDRERKNTEAFF.

The chain carries TRBV6-6 and TRBJ1-4; D remains unclear. There are 15 residues in the CDR3. Germline V gene data show CDR1 as MNHNY and CDR2 as SVGAGI (reference sequence). Trimming took 7 bases from V and 6 from J, leaving 18 bases between them. CDR3 loop: CASTPSVIADEKLFF. The CDR3 nucleotides read TGTGCCAGCACCCCCTCGGTAATTGCGGATGAAAAACTGTTTTTT.

The rearrangement links TRBV28 to TRBJ2-1, with a possible D match to TRBD1 (6 bases). The germline V gene encodes CDR1 MDHEN and CDR2 SYDVKM. The ends were cut back, 5 bases at V and 1 base at J, with 9 bases in the middle. The CDR3 totals 14 residues. The CDR3 sequence is CASSPTGSYNEQFF. The CDR3 DNA follows: TGTGCCAGCAGTCCCACAGGGTCCTACAATGAGCAGTTCTTC. Supplemented by reference TRBV28 and TRBJ2-1, the full variable domain reads DVKVTQSSRYLVKRTGEKVFLECVQDMDHENMFWYRQDPGLGLRLIYFSYDVKMKEKGDIPEGYSVSREKKERFSLILESASTNQTSMYLCASSPTGSYNEQFFGPGTRLTVL.

The CDR3 here is CASSLTGIREFYEQYF. The DNA of the CDR3 is TGTGCCAGCAGTTTAACAGGGATAAGGGAATTCTACGAGCAGTACTTC. This chain uses TRBV28 with TRBJ2-7; D perhaps matches TRBD1 (6 bases). V was clipped by 2 bases and J by 3 bases, with 17 bases between them. CDR1 and CDR2 from the germline V gene are MDHEN and SYDVKM. CDR3 length: 16 residues. Based on the CDR3 plus reference TRBV28 and TRBJ2-7, the full variable domain is DVKVTQSSRYLVKRTGEKVFLECVQDMDHENMFWYRQDPGLGLRLIYFSYDVKMKEKGDIPEGYSVSREKKERFSLILESASTNQTSMYLCASSLTGIREFYEQYFGPGTRLTVT.

The rearrangement links TRBV7-9 to TRBJ1-1, with D maybe TRBD1 (5 bases). The ends were cut back, 6 bases at V and 5 bases at J, with 25 bases in the middle. The CDR3 contains 17 residues. Germline loops: CDR1 SEHNR, CDR2 FQNEAQ (reference sequence). The CDR3 sequence: CASRSDSGVSSVTEAFF. CDR3 coding DNA: TGTGCCAGCAGATCCGACAGTGGGGTTAGCAGTGTAACTGAAGCTTTCTTT.

CDR3: CASSDSPGGGGTDTQYF. DNA for the CDR3: TGTGCCAGCAGTGACTCCCCCGGAGGCGGGGGGACAGATACGCAGTATTTT. The rearrangement joins TRBV6-4 to TRBJ2-3; 8 bases map to TRBD2. The CDR3 spans 17 residues. V lost 0 bases, J lost 3 bases, and 8 bases stayed unmatched. From germline, CDR1 is MRHNA and CDR2 SNTAGT.

The genes are TRBV5-5 and TRBJ1-3; tentative D call: TRBD1 (5 bases). The CDR3 extends over 16 amino acids. V gave up 1 base and J gave up 0 bases, with 11 bases separating them. Looked up from germline, CDR1 is SGHKS and CDR2 is YYEKEE (reference sequence). The CDR3 reads CASSLSWGNSGNTIYF. CDR3 nucleotides: TGTGCCAGCAGCTTGAGTTGGGGCAACTCTGGAAACACCATATATTTT.

This clone showed up just a few times. This rearrangement joins TRBV28 to TRBJ1-6, with a weak D call TRBD1 (6 bases). Trimming removed 3 bases at V and 9 bases at J, with 18 bases between. CDR1 is MDHEN, CDR2 SYDVKM, per germline. The length of the CDR3 is 16 residues. The CDR3 DNA sequence: TGTGCCAGCAGTTTGGCCCCGGGACAAGGGCTTTCACCCCTCCACTTT. Translated, it gives CASSLAPGQGLSPLHF.

The chain joins TRBV27 to TRBJ2-7; D gene uncertain. This CDR3 is built from 14 residues. The V gene lost 2 bases and the J gene lost 2 bases, with 10 bases spanning the gap. Germline assignment: CDR1 MNHEY and CDR2 SMNVEV (reference sequence). CDR3 sequence (DNA): TGTGCCAGCAGTTTAATTTGGCCACCCTACGAGCAGTACTTC. Translation: CASSLIWPPYEQYF.

This clone is a singleton in its sample. This chain uses TRBV15 with TRBJ1-2; 10 bases match TRBD1. The ends lost 6 bases at V and 7 bases at J; junction bases unmatched: 14. Germline V gene lookup returns CDR1 LNHNV and CDR2 YYDKDF (reference sequence). The CDR3 contains 16 residues. The CDR3, as DNA: TGTGCCACCAGGCCCCGGGTTCCGGACAGGGGGGGTGGCTACACCTTC. Its translation: CATRPRVPDRGGGYTF.

This rearrangement joins TRBV5-4 to TRBJ2-3; D unresolved. The CDR3 has 13 amino acids. The V end was cut by 4 bases, the J end by 4 bases, with 10 bases between. Germline CDR1 reads SGHNT; CDR2 reads YYREEE (reference sequence). CDR3 bases: TGTGCCAGCAGCCCTCGACTTCCAGATACGCAGTATTTT. Amino acid sequence: CASSPRLPDTQYF.

The chain recombines TRBV2 with TRBJ2-1; D remains ambiguous. From germline, CDR1 is SNHLY and CDR2 FYNNEI. CDR3 length equals 14 residues. V was clipped by 5 bases and J by 5 bases, with 13 bases between them. The CDR3 is CASSNRPWDNEQFF. For the CDR3, the DNA is TGTGCCAGCAGTAACAGACCTTGGGACAATGAGCAGTTCTTC.

The genes are TRBV2 and TRBJ1-3; D is unclear. Trimming stripped 9 bases from V and 2 bases from J, with 11 bases between. The CDR3 consists of 13 residues. Germline assignment: CDR1 SNHLY and CDR2 FYNNEI. The CDR3 loop is CAREGTTGNTIYF. In nucleotides, the CDR3 is TGTGCCAGAGAGGGAACGACTGGAAACACCATATATTTT. The variable domain in full, with the rest retrieved from reference TRBV2 and TRBJ1-3, is EPEVTQTPSHQVTQMGQEVILRCVPISNHLYFYWYRQILGQKVEFLVSFYNNEISEKSEIFDDQFSVERPDGSNFTLKIRSTKLEDSAMYFCAREGTTGNTIYFGEGSWLTVV.

The V and J genes are TRBV11-2 and TRBJ2-7; tentatively, D is TRBD2 (6 bases). Germline assignment: CDR1 SGHAT and CDR2 FQNNGV. This CDR3 spans 13 amino acids. The V and J ends lost 4 bases and 3 bases respectively, with 10 bases between them. CDR3 sequence (DNA): TGTGCCAGCAGCTACGGGACTGGCTACGAGCAGTACTTC. Translated, it gives CASSYGTGYEQYF. The full variable domain, in which reference TRBV11-2 and TRBJ2-7 provide the parts outside the CDR3, is EAGVAQSPRYKIIEKRQSVAFWCNPISGHATLYWYQQILGQGPKLLIQFQNNGVVDDSQLPKDRFSAERLKGVDSTLKIQPAKLEDSAVYLCASSYGTGYEQYFGPGTRLTVT.

This clone has just one count. The chain joins TRBV7-9 to TRBJ2-7, with D perhaps matching TRBD1 (6 bases). The CDR3 runs 13 residues. Germline CDR1 is SEHNR and CDR2 is FQNEAQ (reference sequence). With 5 bases removed from V and 5 bases from J, the gap between germline ends came to 13 bases. The CDR3 sequence is CASSRFTGHEQYF. The CDR3, as DNA: TGTGCCAGCAGCCGCTTCACAGGGCACGAGCAGTACTTC.

The V call is TRBV6-6, the J call TRBJ1-1, with 9 bases lining up with TRBD1. The CDR3 runs 15 residues. Germline V gene lookup returns CDR1 MNHNY and CDR2 SVGAGI (reference sequence). V lost 2 bases and J lost 5; bases outside the gene matches: 6. The CDR3 sequence is CASSYMGQGWTEAFF. In DNA, the CDR3 is TGTGCCAGCAGTTACATGGGACAGGGTTGGACTGAAGCTTTCTTT.

This chain links TRBV9 with TRBJ2-3; D possibly corresponds to TRBD1 (5 bases). Germline V gene sequence: CDR1 SGDLS, CDR2 YYNGEE. This CDR3 has 13 amino acids. With 3 bases removed from V and 1 base from J, the gap between germline ends came to 6 bases. The CDR3 nucleotides read TGTGCCAGCAGCGGGGGCGGCACAGATACGCAGTATTTT. Translating it yields CASSGGGTDTQYF.

In this sample, this clone turned up once. V usage is TRBV27 and J usage is TRBJ2-3, with TRBD1 matching 8 bases. There are 15 residues in the CDR3. Germline V lookup: CDR1 MNHEY, CDR2 SMNVEV (reference sequence). J gave up 2 bases and V 5 bases, and 6 bases lay outside the gene matches. In nucleotides, the CDR3 is TGTGCCAGCAGTATCGGACAGGGACTCACAGATACGCAGTATTTT. This gives the protein CASSIGQGLTDTQYF.

The chain joins TRBV19 to TRBJ1-5; TRBD1 agrees at 8 bases. This CDR3 comprises 15 residues. V lost 8 bases, J lost 3 bases, and 9 bases stayed unmatched. Germline loops: CDR1 LNHDA, CDR2 SQIVND (reference sequence). The CDR3, as DNA: TGTGCCAGTTCCCTCGACAGGGGACTCAATCAGCCCCAGCATTTT. Protein sequence: CASSLDRGLNQPQHF.

J is TRBJ2-3 and V is TRBV6-4; 7 nucleotides line up with TRBD2. CDR1 is MRHNA and CDR2 is SNTAGT in the germline V gene. The CDR3 contains 16 residues. V lost 2 bases and J lost 4; bases outside the gene matches: 9. As DNA, the CDR3 is TGTGCCAGCAGTGACAAAGCTGGCGGGGGAGCAGATACGCAGTATTTT. This encodes CASSDKAGGGADTQYF.

Notes on this clone: At one boundary the junction diverges from the germline segment, which might be a read error. The genes are TRBV25-1 and TRBJ2-1; D may be TRBD2 (6 bases). Germline assignment: CDR1 MGHDK and CDR2 SYGVNS. This CDR3 comprises 12 residues. The chain's CDR3 is CASSEYGTEEFF. The DNA of the CDR3 is TGTGCCAGCAGTGAATACGGGACTGAGGAGTTCTTC.

This CDR3 is CAWSGGSGNTIYF. DNA for the CDR3: TGTGCCTGGAGCGGCGGCTCGGGAAACACCATATATTTT. The V call is TRBV30, the J call TRBJ1-3; no definite D call. The CDR3 runs 13 residues. V shed 3 bases and J shed 4 bases, with 10 bases lying between them. CDR1 and CDR2 from the germline V gene are GTSNPN and SVGIG (reference sequence).

The CDR3 loop is CASSWTTTDTQYF. In nucleotides, the CDR3 is TGTGCCAGCAGCTGGACTACCACAGATACGCAGTATTTT. The V call is TRBV5-4, the J call TRBJ2-3; a weak D match, TRBD2 (6 bases). V was pared by 3 bases and J by 2 bases, with 7 bases between. Germline CDR1 SGHNT, CDR2 YYREEE (reference sequence). The CDR3 extends over 13 amino acids.

This chain joins TRBV6-5 and TRBJ2-7, with D perhaps TRBD2 (6 bases). Germline CDR1 and CDR2: MNHEY and SVGAGI. The CDR3 sequence is 13 residues long. V lost 7 bases to trimming and J lost 5 bases, with 15 bases between them. This CDR3 reads CASMEGPFDEQYF. The DNA of the CDR3 is TGTGCCAGCATGGAGGGGCCCTTCGACGAGCAGTACTTC.

Note on this clone: Germline and junction disagree at one end, which may indicate a read error. The DNA for the CDR3 is TGTGCTAGCAGCTTGCTTACAGCTAACTATGGCTACACCTTC. It codes for CASSLLTANYGYTF. V and J are TRBV7-7 and TRBJ1-2; D is uncertain. The CDR3 extends over 14 amino acids. The germline V gene encodes CDR1 SSHAT and CDR2 FNYEAQ (reference sequence). Drawing the rest from reference TRBV7-7 and TRBJ1-2, the complete variable domain is GAGVSQSPRYKVTKRGQDVTLRCDPISSHATLYWYQQALGQGPEFLTYFNYEAQPDKSGLPSDRFSAERPEGSISTLTIQRTEQRDSAMYRCASSLLTANYGYTFGSGTRLTVV.

V usage is TRBV19 and J usage is TRBJ2-7; D is perhaps TRBD1 (5 bases). The V gene lost 2 bases and the J gene lost 4 bases, with 9 bases spanning the gap. This CDR3 contains 13 residues. Germline V gene data show CDR1 as LNHDA and CDR2 as SQIVND (reference sequence). CDR3 coding DNA: TGTGCCAGTAGTATAAGCAGGGCGTACGAGCAGTACTTC. Translated: CASSISRAYEQYF.

The chain combines TRBV19 with TRBJ1-2, with D perhaps matching TRBD1 (6 bases). V dropped 5 bases and J dropped 8 bases, with 21 bases sitting between them. The CDR3 has 15 amino acids. Looked up from germline, CDR1 is LNHDA and CDR2 is SQIVND (reference sequence). CDR3 protein: CASSPKSPQGRGYTF. DNA of the CDR3: TGTGCCAGTAGTCCTAAGTCCCCACAGGGCAGAGGCTACACCTTC.